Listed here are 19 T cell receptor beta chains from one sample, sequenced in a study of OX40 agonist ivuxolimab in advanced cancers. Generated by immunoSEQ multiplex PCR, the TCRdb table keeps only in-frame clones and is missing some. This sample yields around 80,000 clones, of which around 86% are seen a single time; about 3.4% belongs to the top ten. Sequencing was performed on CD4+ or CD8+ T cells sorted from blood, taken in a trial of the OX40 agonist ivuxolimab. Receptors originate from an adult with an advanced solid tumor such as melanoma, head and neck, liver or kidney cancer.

In nucleotides, the CDR3 is TGTGCCAGCGGAGACAGGGTCTACGAGCAGTACTTC. It yields the protein CASGDRVYEQYF. The V gene is TRBV6-5, the J gene TRBJ2-7; 7 nucleotides align to TRBD1. Germline V gene sequence: CDR1 MNHEY, CDR2 SVGAGI. The CDR3 is 12 residues long. V trimming: 8 bases; J trimming: 3 bases; junction bases outside the gene matches: 4.

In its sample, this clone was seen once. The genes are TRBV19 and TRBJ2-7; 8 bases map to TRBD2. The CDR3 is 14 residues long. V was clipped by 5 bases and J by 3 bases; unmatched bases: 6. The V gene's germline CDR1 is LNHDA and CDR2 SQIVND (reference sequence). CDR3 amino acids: CASSPGGGRYEQYF. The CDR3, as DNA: TGTGCCAGTAGTCCGGGGGGGGGCCGCTACGAGCAGTACTTC. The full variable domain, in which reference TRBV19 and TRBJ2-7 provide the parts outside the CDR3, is DGGITQSPKYLFRKEGQNVTLSCEQNLNHDAMYWYRQDPGQGLRLIYYSQIVNDFQKGDIAEGYSVSREKKESFPLTVTSAQKNPTAFYLCASSPGGGRYEQYFGPGTRLTVT.

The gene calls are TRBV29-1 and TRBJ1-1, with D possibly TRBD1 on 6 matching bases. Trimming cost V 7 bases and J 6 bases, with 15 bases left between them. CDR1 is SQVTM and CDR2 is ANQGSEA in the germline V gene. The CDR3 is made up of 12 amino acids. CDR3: CSAPTQGAEAFF. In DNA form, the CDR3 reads TGCAGCGCCCCTACACAGGGAGCTGAAGCTTTCTTT.

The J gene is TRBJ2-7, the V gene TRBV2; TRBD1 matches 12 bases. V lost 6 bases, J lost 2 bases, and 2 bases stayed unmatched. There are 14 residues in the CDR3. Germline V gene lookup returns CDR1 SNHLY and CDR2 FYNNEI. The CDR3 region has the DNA TGTGCCAGCAGGAGGGACAGGGGGCCCTACGAGCAGTACTTC. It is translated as CASRRDRGPYEQYF.

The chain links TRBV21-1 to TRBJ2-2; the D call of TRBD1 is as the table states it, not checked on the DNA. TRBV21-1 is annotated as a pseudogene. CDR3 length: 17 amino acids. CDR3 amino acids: CASSKVGFGRATGELFF. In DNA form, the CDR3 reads TGTGCCAGCAGCAAAGTAGGGTTTGGCAGGGCCACCGGGGAGCTGTTTTTT.

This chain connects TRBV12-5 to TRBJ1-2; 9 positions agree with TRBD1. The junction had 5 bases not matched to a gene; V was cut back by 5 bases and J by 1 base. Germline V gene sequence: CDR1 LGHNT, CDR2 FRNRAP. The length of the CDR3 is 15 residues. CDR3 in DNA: TGTGCTAGTGGTCCACAGGGGGCCCTTAACTATGGCTACACCTTC. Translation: CASGPQGALNYGYTF. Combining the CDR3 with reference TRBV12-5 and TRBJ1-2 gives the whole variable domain DARVTQTPRHKVTEMGQEVTMRCQPILGHNTVFWYRQTMMQGLELLAYFRNRAPLDDSGMPKDRFSAEMPDATLATLKIQPSEPRDSAVYFCASGPQGALNYGYTFGSGTRLTVV.

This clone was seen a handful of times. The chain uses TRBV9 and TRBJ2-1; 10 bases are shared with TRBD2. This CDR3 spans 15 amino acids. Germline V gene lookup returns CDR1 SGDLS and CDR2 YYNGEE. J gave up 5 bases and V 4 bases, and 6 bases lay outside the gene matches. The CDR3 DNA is TGTGCCAGCAGCCCCACTAGCGGGGCCGACAATGAGCAGTTCTTC. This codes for CASSPTSGADNEQFF.

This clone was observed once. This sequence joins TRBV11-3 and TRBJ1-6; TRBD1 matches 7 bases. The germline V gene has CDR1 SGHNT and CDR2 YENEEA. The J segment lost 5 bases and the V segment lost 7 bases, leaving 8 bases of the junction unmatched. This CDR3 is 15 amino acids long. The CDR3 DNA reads TGTGCCAGCACCCTGGGCAGGGGGAATAATTCACCCCTCCACTTT. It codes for CASTLGRGNNSPLHF.

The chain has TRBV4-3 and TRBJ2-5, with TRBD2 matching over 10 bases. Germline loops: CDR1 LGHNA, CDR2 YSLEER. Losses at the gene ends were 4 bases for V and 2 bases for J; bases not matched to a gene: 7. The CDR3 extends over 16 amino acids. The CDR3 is CASSPLAGGKQETQYF. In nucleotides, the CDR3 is TGCGCCAGCAGCCCCTTAGCGGGGGGAAAACAAGAGACCCAGTACTTC.

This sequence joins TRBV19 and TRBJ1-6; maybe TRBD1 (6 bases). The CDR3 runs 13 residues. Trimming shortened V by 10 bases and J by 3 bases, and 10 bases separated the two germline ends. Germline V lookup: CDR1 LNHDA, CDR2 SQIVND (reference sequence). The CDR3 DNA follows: TGTGCCACCACAGGGTTCTATAATTCACCCCTCCACTTT. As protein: CATTGFYNSPLHF.

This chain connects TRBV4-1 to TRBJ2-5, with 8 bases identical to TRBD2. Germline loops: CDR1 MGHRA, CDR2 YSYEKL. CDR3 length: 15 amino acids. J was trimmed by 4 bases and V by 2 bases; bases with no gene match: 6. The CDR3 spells CASSQLRGGRETQYF. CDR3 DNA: TGCGCCAGCAGCCAACTCCGGGGGGGTCGAGAGACCCAGTACTTC.

This CDR3 reads CASRSGTGSDEQYF. DNA for the CDR3: TGTGCCAGCAGATCCGGGACAGGGAGCGACGAGCAGTACTTC. This chain connects TRBV28 to TRBJ2-7, with 9 bases aligning to TRBD1. This CDR3 is built from 14 residues. From germline, CDR1 is MDHEN and CDR2 SYDVKM. J was trimmed by 5 bases and V by 6 bases; bases with no gene match: 8.

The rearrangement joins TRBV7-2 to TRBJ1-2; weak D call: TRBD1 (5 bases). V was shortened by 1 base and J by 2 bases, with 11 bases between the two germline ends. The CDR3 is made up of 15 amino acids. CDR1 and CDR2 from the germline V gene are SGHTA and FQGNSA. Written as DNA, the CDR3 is TGTGCCAGCAGCTTAGTTCCAGGGTACAACTATGGCTACACCTTC. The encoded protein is CASSLVPGYNYGYTF.

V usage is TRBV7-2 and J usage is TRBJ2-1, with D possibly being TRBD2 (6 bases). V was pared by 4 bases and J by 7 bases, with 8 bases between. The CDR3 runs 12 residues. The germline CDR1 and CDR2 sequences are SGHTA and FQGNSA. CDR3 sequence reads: CASSSTRNEQFF. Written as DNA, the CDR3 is TGTGCCAGCAGCTCGACTAGAAATGAGCAGTTCTTC.

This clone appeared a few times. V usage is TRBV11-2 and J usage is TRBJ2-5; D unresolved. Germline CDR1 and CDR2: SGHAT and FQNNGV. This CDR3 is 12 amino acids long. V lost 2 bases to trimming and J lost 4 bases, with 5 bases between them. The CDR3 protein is CASSLNAETQYF. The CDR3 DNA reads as TGTGCCAGCAGCTTAAACGCAGAGACCCAGTACTTC.

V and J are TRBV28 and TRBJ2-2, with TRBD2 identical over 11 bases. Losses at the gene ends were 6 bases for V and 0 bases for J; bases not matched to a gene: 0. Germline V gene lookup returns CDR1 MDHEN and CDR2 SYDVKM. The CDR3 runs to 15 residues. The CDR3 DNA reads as TGTGCCAGCAGACTAGCGGGGGCGAACACCGGGGAGCTGTTTTTT. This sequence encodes CASRLAGANTGELFF.

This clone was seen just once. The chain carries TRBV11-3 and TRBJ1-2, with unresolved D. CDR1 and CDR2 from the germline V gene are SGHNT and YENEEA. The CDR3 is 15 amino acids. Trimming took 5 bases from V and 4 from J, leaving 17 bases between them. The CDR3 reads CASSQSFRTTYGYTF. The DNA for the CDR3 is TGTGCCAGCAGCCAATCATTCCGGACGACCTATGGCTACACCTTC.

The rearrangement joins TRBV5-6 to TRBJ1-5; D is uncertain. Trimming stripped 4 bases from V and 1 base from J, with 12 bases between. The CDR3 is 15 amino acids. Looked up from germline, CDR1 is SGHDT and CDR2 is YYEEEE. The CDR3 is CASSPHRTSNQPQHF. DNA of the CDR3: TGTGCCAGCAGCCCGCATCGGACGAGCAATCAGCCCCAGCATTTT.

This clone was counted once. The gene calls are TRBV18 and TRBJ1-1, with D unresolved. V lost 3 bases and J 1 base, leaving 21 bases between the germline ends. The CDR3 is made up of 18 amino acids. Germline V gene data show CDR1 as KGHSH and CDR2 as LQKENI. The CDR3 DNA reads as TGTGCCAGCTCACCGGTAACAGTAGCAGCGACTAAGAACACTGAAGCTTTCTTT. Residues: CASSPVTVAATKNTEAFF.